This TCR beta chain stems from a study of long-term antiretroviral therapy in people with HIV. The study's findings and limits: From about 2003 to 2017, blood was obtained, possibly while participants received older ART regimens.

The CDR3 is 15 residues long. The V and J ends lost 8 bases and 13 bases respectively, with 26 bases between them. Germline V gene lookup returns CDR1 SEHNR and CDR2 FQNEAQ (reference sequence). At survey level, the immunoSEQ assay was run in its v3.0 version. Assay used: immunoSEQ multiplex PCR; TCRdb lists only in-frame clones, some missing. In the table there are around 40,000 clones, approximately 86% of which are singletons. In the case of this clone: No antigen is known for it.

The sample in question was unsorted PBMCs, obtained just before starting antiretroviral therapy. The receptor's source is a woman between 18 and 29 years old with HIV. The chain uses TRBV7-9 and TRBJ1-4, with D possibly TRBD1 on 5 matching bases. The CDR3 sequence: CASRSGTYDAPSLFF. The CDR3 nucleotides are TGTGCCAGCCGCAGCGGGACCTACGATGCGCCGTCACTGTTTTTT.